What follows are 24 T cell receptor beta chains derived from one specimen sequenced in a study of identical twins. TCRdb fed the 5' RACE reads into MiXCR, producing one record per CDR3 protein. The sample gives approximately 210,000 distinct CDR3 sequences, under 8.5% of which show up once; roughly 15% is in the top ten. These same records also appear under a second study, on T cells expressing NK-cell markers.

Sequencing used CD8+ T cells sorted from blood. The receptor set was obtained from a young woman in good health.

V is TRBV12-3 or TRBV12-4 and J is TRBJ1-6; 8 nucleotides match TRBD1. The V and J ends lost 3 bases and 6 bases, in that order; junction bases with no gene match: 7. This CDR3 contains 16 residues. In DNA form, the CDR3 reads TGTGCCAGCAGTTTCGACAGGGGATCCGGTAATTCACCCCTCCACTTT. Amino acid sequence: CASSFDRGSGNSPLHF.

The chain combines TRBV29-1 with TRBJ2-3; perhaps TRBD2 as D (5 bases). Trimming shortened V by 3 bases and J by 2 bases, and 15 bases separated the two germline ends. The germline V gene has CDR1 SQVTM and CDR2 ANQGSEA. CDR3 length: 15 amino acids. The CDR3 here is CSVEARAPLTDTQYF. In nucleotides, the CDR3 is TGCAGCGTTGAGGCGCGGGCCCCACTCACAGATACGCAGTATTTT.

This chain joins TRBV7-8 and TRBJ1-3; D not certain. With 4 bases removed from V and 0 bases from J, the gap between germline ends came to 13 bases. The CDR3 is made up of 16 amino acids. Germline V gene lookup returns CDR1 SGHVS and CDR2 FQNEAQ. The CDR3 sequence: CASSYLTVNSGNTIYF. The CDR3 nucleotides read TGTGCCAGCAGCTACCTTACAGTAAACTCTGGAAACACCATATATTTT.

This clonotype was observed many times. The rearrangement joins TRBV4-3 to TRBJ2-7; 7 nucleotides match TRBD2. Germline-derived CDR1 and CDR2 are LGHNA and YSLEER. This CDR3 spans 15 amino acids. The V segment lost 0 bases and the J segment 4 bases; nucleotides outside the gene matches: 6. CDR3 region: CASSQDLAAVYEQYF. The CDR3 coding sequence is TGCGCCAGCAGCCAAGACCTAGCGGCCGTATACGAGCAGTACTTC.

This clonotype was observed at least ten times. This rearrangement joins TRBV7-8 to TRBJ1-1, with D unresolved. Germline V gene sequence: CDR1 SGHVS, CDR2 FQNEAQ. Trimming pared 5 bases from V and 6 bases from J, leaving 16 bases between. CDR3 size: 14 residues. The CDR3 coding sequence is TGTGCCAGCAGCCCGCCCTTCGAGAGCGCTGAAGCTTTCTTT. It encodes CASSPPFESAEAFF.

V usage is TRBV29-1 and J usage is TRBJ1-2, with a tentative D call TRBD1 (6 bases). The germline V and J ends were trimmed by 5 bases and 7 bases, with 14 bases remaining between them. Germline V lookup: CDR1 SQVTM, CDR2 ANQGSEA. The CDR3 extends over 12 amino acids. The CDR3 DNA is TGCAGCGTTACCCCAGGGGAAATTGGCTACACCTTC. Its protein product is CSVTPGEIGYTF.

The chain carries TRBV20-1 and TRBJ2-1; 8 bases align to TRBD2. J was trimmed by 7 bases and V by 7 bases; bases with no gene match: 9. The CDR3 has 13 amino acids. CDR1 and CDR2 from the germline V gene are DFQATT and SNEGSKA (reference sequence). The CDR3 region has the DNA TGCAGTGTCGGGAGCGGGAGCCGAAATGAGCAGTTCTTC. Amino acid sequence: CSVGSGSRNEQFF.

The chain has TRBV6-2 or TRBV6-3 and TRBJ1-4, with D perhaps matching TRBD1 (5 bases). The CDR3 covers 15 residues. Germline CDR1 MNHEY, CDR2 SVGEGT. V was cut by 2 bases and J by 7 bases, with 14 bases left in between. CDR3 amino acids: CASSYAGGFGEKLFF. CDR3 bases: TGTGCCAGCAGTTACGCTGGGGGATTCGGTGAAAAACTGTTTTTT.

This clonotype was detected many times. The gene calls are TRBV7-9 and TRBJ1-2; D unclear. This CDR3 region has 14 residues. The V end lost 5 bases, the J end lost 8 bases, and 18 bases lay between the germline ends. The germline V gene encodes CDR1 SEHNR and CDR2 FQNEAQ (reference sequence). CDR3 protein: CASSPLASTDGYTF. The CDR3 nucleotides are TGTGCCAGCAGCCCTTTGGCCAGCACCGACGGCTACACCTTC.

The V gene is TRBV9, the J gene TRBJ2-7; no reliable D call. This CDR3 comprises 14 residues. V was shortened by 2 bases and J by 2 bases, with 11 bases between the two germline ends. The germline gives CDR1 SGDLS, CDR2 YYNGEE. The CDR3 loop is CASSVGYGAYEQYF. CDR3 coding DNA: TGTGCCAGCAGCGTCGGATACGGAGCCTACGAGCAGTACTTC.

The rearrangement uses TRBV11-2 and TRBJ2-3; D might be TRBD2 (6 bases). Trimming took 1 base from V and 5 from J, leaving 10 bases between them. CDR3 size: 14 residues. Germline lookup yields CDR1 SGHAT and CDR2 FQNNGV. DNA for the CDR3: TGTGCCAGCAGCTTAGGGTTCGGGGGAGATACGCAGTATTTT. Protein: CASSLGFGGDTQYF.

The chain links TRBV2 to TRBJ2-3, with 10 bases aligning to TRBD2. This CDR3 has 16 amino acids. J gave up 2 bases and V 6 bases, and 8 bases lay outside the gene matches. CDR1 and CDR2 from the germline V gene are SNHLY and FYNNEI. The DNA for the CDR3 is TGTGCCAGCAGAGACCCGGGACTAGCGTCCACAGATACGCAGTATTTT. Its protein product is CASRDPGLASTDTQYF. Using reference TRBV2 and TRBJ2-3 for the parts outside the CDR3, the full variable domain is EPEVTQTPSHQVTQMGQEVILRCVPISNHLYFYWYRQILGQKVEFLVSFYNNEISEKSEIFDDQFSVERPDGSNFTLKIRSTKLEDSAMYFCASRDPGLASTDTQYFGPGTRLTVL.

This clonotype came up a few times. This chain uses TRBV7-8 with TRBJ2-7; D is unresolved. This CDR3 region has 13 residues. CDR1 is SGHVS, CDR2 FQNEAQ, per germline. V was trimmed by 2 bases and J by 5 bases, leaving 10 bases between them. This chain's CDR3 is CASSLFERHEQYF. In nucleotides, the CDR3 is TGTGCCAGCAGCTTATTCGAGAGACACGAGCAGTACTTC.

This clonotype was recorded at least ten times. The chain has TRBV3-1 and TRBJ2-1, with TRBD2 matching 13 bases. The CDR3 runs to 15 residues. CDR1 and CDR2 (germline): LGHDT, YNNKEL (reference sequence). V shed 4 bases and J 8 bases; nucleotides not matched to a gene: 5. DNA for the CDR3: TGTGCCAGCAGCCCTTGGACTAGCGGGGGAGATGAGCAGTTCTTC. It translates to CASSPWTSGGDEQFF.

The CDR3, as DNA: TGTGCCAGCAGTTTGTCTAAGGCGGGGGAGCAGTACTTC. Residues: CASSLSKAGEQYF. V gene TRBV27 combines with J gene TRBJ2-7, with D possibly being TRBD2 (6 bases). V was shortened by 3 bases and J by 7 bases, with 13 bases between the two germline ends. CDR3 length equals 13 residues. In germline, CDR1 is MNHEY, CDR2 SMNVEV (reference sequence).

In this sample, this clonotype turned up many times. CDR3: CASSRSAGPMNTEAFF. CDR3 bases: TGTGCCAGCAGCCGATCGGCAGGGCCTATGAACACTGAAGCTTTCTTT. The chain links TRBV12-3 or TRBV12-4 to TRBJ1-1, with a tentative D call TRBD1 (5 bases). Trimming cost V 6 bases and J 0 bases, with 17 bases left between them. The CDR3 spans 16 residues.

This clonotype was recorded at least ten times. This chain uses TRBV19 with TRBJ2-7, with no clear D. There are 13 residues in the CDR3. From germline, CDR1 is LNHDA and CDR2 SQIVND (reference sequence). The ends were cut back, 3 bases at V and 0 bases at J, with 6 bases in the middle. CDR3 loop: CASSISISYEQYF. The DNA for the CDR3 is TGTGCCAGTAGTATTTCAATCTCCTACGAGCAGTACTTC.

In its sample, this clonotype was seen many times. The chain employs TRBV7-9 and TRBJ2-4; 9 nucleotides match TRBD2. V was pared by 5 bases and J by 0 bases, with 5 bases of the junction left unmatched. This CDR3 has 16 residues. Germline V gene data show CDR1 as SEHNR and CDR2 as FQNEAQ (reference sequence). CDR3 coding DNA: TGTGCCAGCAGCGGGCGGGGGGGACTAGCCAAAAACATTCAGTACTTC. Its translation: CASSGRGGLAKNIQYF. The full variable domain, completed using reference TRBV7-9 and TRBJ2-4, is DTGVSQNPRHKITKRGQNVTFRCDPISEHNRLYWYRQTLGQGPEFLTYFQNEAQLEKSRLLSDRFSAERPKGSFSTLEIQRTEQGDSAMYLCASSGRGGLAKNIQYFGAGTRLSVL.

The V call is TRBV5-6, the J call TRBJ2-1, with D possibly being TRBD1 (6 bases). V dropped 5 bases and J dropped 2 bases, with 14 bases sitting between them. The CDR3 totals 15 residues. Germline assignment: CDR1 SGHDT and CDR2 YYEEEE. DNA of the CDR3: TGTGCCAGCAGTGGACAGTTTCGAGCCTACAATGAGCAGTTCTTC. Its protein is CASSGQFRAYNEQFF.

V usage is TRBV11-2 and J usage is TRBJ2-5; TRBD2 matches at 9 bases. The CDR3 loop spans 18 amino acids. After removal of 6 bases from V and 1 base from J, the junction contained 15 bases not matched to a gene. In germline, CDR1 is SGHAT, CDR2 FQNNGV. DNA of the CDR3: TGTGCCAGCAGGCCGGGCGGGAGGGCCTTGAGTCGCCAAGAGACCCAGTACTTC. Its translation: CASRPGGRALSRQETQYF.

The V call is TRBV12-3 or TRBV12-4, the J call TRBJ2-1; no clear D gene. This CDR3 comprises 12 residues. Trimming removed 7 bases at V and 6 bases at J, with 10 bases between. The CDR3 is CASTLDANEQFF. The CDR3, as DNA: TGTGCCAGCACGTTGGACGCCAATGAGCAGTTCTTC.

This clonotype was seen only a few times. The rearrangement uses TRBV2 and TRBJ2-7; 10 bases fit TRBD1. V lost 3 bases, J lost 5 bases, and 10 bases stayed unmatched. CDR1 is SNHLY and CDR2 is FYNNEI in the germline V gene. This CDR3 comprises 16 residues. The CDR3, as DNA: TGTGCCAGCAGTGAGAACCGGGACAGGGGAAGCCACGAGCAGTACTTC. Translating it yields CASSENRDRGSHEQYF.

This clonotype has ten or more counts. The chain uses TRBV6-2 or TRBV6-3 and TRBJ2-1; TRBD2 aligns across 7 bases. CDR1 MNHEY and CDR2 SVGEGT come from the germline V gene. The CDR3 contains 13 residues. The junction had 8 bases not matched to a gene; V was cut back by 7 bases and J by 8 bases. The DNA of the CDR3 is TGTGCCAGCATAACCCGACTAGCCGATGAGCAGTTCTTC. Translating gives CASITRLADEQFF.

The CDR3 sequence is CAGNPYAKNIQYF. As DNA, the CDR3 is TGTGCCGGCAACCCCTACGCCAAAAACATTCAGTACTTC. The chain links TRBV6-6 to TRBJ2-4; no clear D gene. The CDR3 runs to 13 residues. Germline loops: CDR1 MNHNY, CDR2 SVGAGI (reference sequence). The V and J ends lost 11 bases and 1 base respectively, with 12 bases between them.